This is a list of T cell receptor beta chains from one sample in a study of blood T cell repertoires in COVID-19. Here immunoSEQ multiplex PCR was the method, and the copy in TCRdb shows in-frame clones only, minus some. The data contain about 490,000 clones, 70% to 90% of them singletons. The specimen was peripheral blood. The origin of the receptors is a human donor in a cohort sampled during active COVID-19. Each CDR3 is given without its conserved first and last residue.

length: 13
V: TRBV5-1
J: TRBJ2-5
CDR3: ASSKDRGGEETQY

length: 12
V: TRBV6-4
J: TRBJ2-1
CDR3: ASNLANDYNEQF

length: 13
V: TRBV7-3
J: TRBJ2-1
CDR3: ASSLSQGPWNEQF

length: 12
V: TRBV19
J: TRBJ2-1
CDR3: ASTGGQHYNEQF

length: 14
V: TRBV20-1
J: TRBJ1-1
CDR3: SASQPKGGVNTEAF

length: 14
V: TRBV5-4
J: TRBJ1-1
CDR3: ASSLDTRGLNTEAF

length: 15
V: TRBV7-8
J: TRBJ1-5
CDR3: ASSLVSVGGSNQPQH

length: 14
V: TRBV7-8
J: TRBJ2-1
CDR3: ASSSERDSYYNEQF

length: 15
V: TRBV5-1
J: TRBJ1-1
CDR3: ASSEGQGALENTEAF

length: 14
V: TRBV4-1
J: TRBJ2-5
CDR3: ASSQDTAGSQETQY

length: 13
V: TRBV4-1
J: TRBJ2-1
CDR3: ASSPFLAVHNEQF

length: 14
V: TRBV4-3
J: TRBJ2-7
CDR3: ASSQDRGSSPHEQY

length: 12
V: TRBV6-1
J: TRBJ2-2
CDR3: ASSEGQVTGELF

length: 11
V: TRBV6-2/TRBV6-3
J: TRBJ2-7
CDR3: ASSSGNPYEQY

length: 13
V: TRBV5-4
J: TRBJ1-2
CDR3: ASSLVRAGYDGYT

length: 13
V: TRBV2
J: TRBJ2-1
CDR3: ASIVTGTRNNEQF

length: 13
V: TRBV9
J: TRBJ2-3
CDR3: ASSGGHSSTDTQY

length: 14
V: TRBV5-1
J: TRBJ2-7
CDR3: ASSLDLTGIGYEQY

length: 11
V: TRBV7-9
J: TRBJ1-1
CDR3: ASSFQANTEAF

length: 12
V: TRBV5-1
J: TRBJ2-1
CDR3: ASSLTVRGTLWF

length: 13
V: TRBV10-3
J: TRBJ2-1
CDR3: ASGGAAGPFNEQF

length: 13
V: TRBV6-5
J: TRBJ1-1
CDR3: ASSSKAGSSAEAF

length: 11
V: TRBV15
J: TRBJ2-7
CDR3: ATSIRQGDEQY

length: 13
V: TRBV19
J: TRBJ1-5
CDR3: ASSITGSQPRPQH

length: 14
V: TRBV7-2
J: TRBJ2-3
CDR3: ASSLRVSGSLDTQY

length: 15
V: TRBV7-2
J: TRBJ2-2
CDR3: ASSSKGSGRITGELF

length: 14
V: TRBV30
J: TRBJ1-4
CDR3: AWSVIVSATNEKLF

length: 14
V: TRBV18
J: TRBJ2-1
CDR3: ASSPYSAGGGNEQF

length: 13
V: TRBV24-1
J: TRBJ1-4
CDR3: ATSEKGLGNEKLF

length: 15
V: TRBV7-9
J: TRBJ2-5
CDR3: ASSLGLTSGSQETQY

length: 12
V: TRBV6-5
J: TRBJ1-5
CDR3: ASTGGVSNQPQH

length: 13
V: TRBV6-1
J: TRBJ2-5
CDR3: ASSESGQALETQY